This T cell receptor beta chain was identified during a study of monozygotic twins with inflammatory bowel disease. Overall study findings and caveats: Variability in patient repertoires may have come partly from differing immunosuppressive treatments.

This CDR3 spans 14 amino acids. Germline V gene lookup returns CDR1 SGHRS and CDR2 YFSETQ. The template-switching step introduced UMIs that carried a 6-nucleotide sample barcode. TCRdb reanalyzed the 5' RACE reads, giving one entry per CDR3 protein sequence and no DNA. Its clone listing holds 350,000 to 400,000 distinct CDR3 sequences. About this clonotype: Its antigen is not identified.

V usage is TRBV5-1 and J usage is TRBJ2-7. This TCR was sampled from a human donor with ulcerative colitis or Crohn's disease, or a healthy co-twin of an affected twin (not recorded which). The sample taken for sequencing was blood. CDR3 sequence reads: CASSLGAESYEQYF.